Presented here are 4 T cell receptor beta chains from one specimen sequenced in a study of T cell responses to AZD1222 COVID-19 vaccine. The data were produced by immunoSEQ multiplex PCR, yet TCRdb's version contains in-frame clones alone and is incomplete. The sample has more than 70,000 clones, 70% to 90% seen once; the top ten hold approximately 1.3%. Sequenced here: peripheral blood, sampled 28 days after the second AZD1222 dose. The receptors come from an adult who received the AZD1222 COVID-19 vaccine.

The J gene is TRBJ1-4, the V gene TRBV9, with D possibly matching TRBD1 (6 bases). In germline, CDR1 is SGDLS, CDR2 YYNGEE. The CDR3 covers 14 residues. Trimming took off 1 base at V and 7 bases at J, with 11 bases between the two ends. In nucleotides, the CDR3 is TGTGCCAGCAGCGTATTGGGGGCGCCTGAAAAACTGTTTTTT. The encoded protein is CASSVLGAPEKLFF.

V usage is TRBV29-1 and J usage is TRBJ2-7; D uncertain. Germline V gene data show CDR1 as SQVTM and CDR2 as ANQGSEA. Trimming took 5 bases from V and 0 from J, leaving 20 bases between them. The CDR3 covers 16 residues. The CDR3 loop reads CSVWAGRARSSYEQYF. The CDR3 bases are TGCAGCGTTTGGGCCGGGCGTGCTAGGAGCTCCTACGAGCAGTACTTC.

The chain recombines TRBV24-1 with TRBJ2-3; tentatively, D is TRBD2 (5 bases). Germline CDR1 KGHDR, CDR2 SFDVKD. CDR3 length: 13 residues. Trimming stripped 6 bases from V and 4 bases from J, with 10 bases between. DNA for the CDR3: TGTGCCACCAGTAAGGACGGGGCAGATACGCAGTATTTT. It translates to CATSKDGADTQYF.

The V call is TRBV7-2, the J call TRBJ1-6; 7 bases fit TRBD1. Trimming removed 1 base from V and 9 bases from J; junction bases left unmatched: 3. The CDR3 consists of 14 residues. Germline CDR1 and CDR2: SGHTA and FQGNSA. The CDR3 here is CASSLEQGSSPLHF. The CDR3 DNA is TGTGCCAGCAGCTTAGAACAGGGGTCTTCACCCCTCCACTTT.